One and the same sample provided the 20 T cell receptor beta chains below, sequenced in a study of T-cell reconstitution after alpha-beta-depleted transplantation in children. A library of TCRbeta sequences, prepared with unique molecular identifiers, was generated. TCRdb processed the PCR reads anew with MiXCR; each CDR3 protein has one entry. The profile shows about 7,700 distinct CDR3 sequences, 10% to 15% of them singletons. This sample comprised PBMCs, mostly from graft donor cells, obtained 60 days after TCRalphabeta/CD19-depleted stem cell transplant. The source is a patient aged 2-10 years who had a stem cell transplant for inherited bone marrow failure, so the T cells may come from the graft donor.

This clonotype was counted ten times or more. The chain joins TRBV6-2 or TRBV6-3 to TRBJ2-4, with TRBD1 identical over 7 bases. The CDR3 totals 14 residues. CDR1 is MNHEY, CDR2 SVGEGT, per germline. The junction had 3 bases not matched to a gene; V was cut back by 7 bases and J by 0 bases. This chain's CDR3 is CASTRDRAKNIQYF. The CDR3 DNA sequence: TGTGCCAGCACCCGGGACAGAGCCAAAAACATTCAGTACTTC.

This clonotype was counted many times. The chain couples TRBV5-6 to TRBJ2-7; D is possibly TRBD2 (7 bases). V was trimmed by 0 bases and J by 2 bases, leaving 9 bases between them. CDR1 and CDR2 from the germline V gene are SGHDT and YYEEEE. The CDR3 spans 14 residues. The CDR3 sequence: CASSLGGGPYEQYF. In DNA, the CDR3 is TGTGCCAGCAGCTTGGGGGGGGGCCCCTACGAGCAGTACTTC.

As to this clonotype: One junction end disagrees with the germline gene, perhaps due to a read error. The genes are TRBV20-1 and TRBJ2-2; the D is unclear. Germline V CDR1 and CDR2: DFQATT, SNEGSKA (reference sequence). CDR3 length equals 15 residues. CDR3 amino acids: CSARASGPNTGELFF. The CDR3 DNA reads TGCAGTGCCAGAGCGTCGGGTCCAAACACCGGGGAGCTGTTTTTT.

This clonotype has just a few counts. The rearrangement joins TRBV28 to TRBJ2-7; D may be TRBD2 (6 bases). CDR1 MDHEN and CDR2 SYDVKM come from the germline V gene. Trimming took 1 base from V and 4 from J, leaving 11 bases between them. This CDR3 contains 14 residues. In DNA, the CDR3 is TGTGCCAGCAGTTTATCCGGGACTCTGTACGAGCAGTACTTC. It encodes CASSLSGTLYEQYF.

Notes on this clonotype: The junction shows a germline mismatch at one end, possibly a read error. The gene calls are TRBV20-1 and TRBJ2-5; D is possibly TRBD2 (6 bases). The germline CDR1 and CDR2 sequences are DFQATT and SNEGSKA (reference sequence). The CDR3 covers 14 residues. CDR3 protein: CSAAPAPGGEIQYF. The CDR3 DNA reads as TGCAGCGCGGCCCCGGCGCCGGGCGGGGAGATCCAGTACTTC.

This clonotype was seen at least ten times. This sequence joins TRBV9 and TRBJ2-1, with TRBD2 matching 14 bases. Germline CDR1 reads SGDLS; CDR2 reads YYNGEE. V was clipped by 0 bases and J by 6 bases; unmatched bases: 11. The CDR3 length is 19 residues. The CDR3 reads CASSVAPGLAGDLSNEQFF. CDR3 DNA sequence: TGTGCCAGCAGCGTAGCTCCGGGACTAGCGGGGGACCTGTCCAATGAGCAGTTCTTC.

This clonotype is classed as medium-sized. The genes are TRBV7-9 and TRBJ1-1; D remains ambiguous. Trimming left V 2 bases short and J 2 bases short, with 6 bases between. The CDR3 is 13 amino acids. Per the germline V gene, CDR1 is SEHNR and CDR2 is FQNEAQ (reference sequence). CDR3 region: CASSLNTNTEAFF. CDR3 DNA: TGTGCCAGCAGCTTAAATACAAACACTGAAGCTTTCTTT. Filled out from reference TRBV7-9 and TRBJ1-1, the complete variable domain reads DTGVSQNPRHKITKRGQNVTFRCDPISEHNRLYWYRQTLGQGPEFLTYFQNEAQLEKSRLLSDRFSAERPKGSFSTLEIQRTEQGDSAMYLCASSLNTNTEAFFGQGTRLTVV.

This clonotype came up many times. V gene TRBV11-2 combines with J gene TRBJ2-3; D is perhaps TRBD2 (5 bases). V lost 4 bases to trimming and J lost 1 base, with 15 bases between them. Germline CDR1 and CDR2: SGHAT and FQNNGV. This CDR3 is 16 amino acids long. The CDR3, as DNA: TGTGCCAGCAGCTACCGAGGAGGTAGAGGCACAGATACGCAGTATTTT. Protein: CASSYRGGRGTDTQYF.

This clonotype was seen many times. This chain joins TRBV7-2 and TRBJ2-1; 9 nucleotides agree with TRBD2. The V gene end was trimmed by 2 bases and the J gene end by 3 bases; junction bases not matched to a gene: 5. Germline values: CDR1 SGHTA, CDR2 FQGNSA. The CDR3 totals 16 residues. The CDR3 loop reads CASSLLSLAGYNEQFF. CDR3 sequence (DNA): TGTGCCAGCAGCTTATTATCACTAGCGGGCTACAATGAGCAGTTCTTC.

This clonotype has at least ten counts. The rearrangement joins TRBV19 to TRBJ2-7; 10 bases match TRBD1. The CDR3 contains 14 residues. Germline V gene data show CDR1 as LNHDA and CDR2 as SQIVND (reference sequence). V trimming: 5 bases; J trimming: 3 bases; junction bases outside the gene matches: 4. CDR3 in DNA: TGTGCCAGTAGTCCCCGGACAGGGGGCTACGAGCAGTACTTC. Protein product: CASSPRTGGYEQYF.

The chain couples TRBV7-9 to TRBJ2-7, with D possibly TRBD1 on 6 matching bases. The germline V and J ends were trimmed by 4 bases and 2 bases, with 18 bases remaining between them. CDR1 and CDR2 (germline): SEHNR, FQNEAQ (reference sequence). The CDR3 is made up of 16 amino acids. The CDR3 DNA is TGTGCCAGCAGCTCGAACTTCAGGGGATTCACCTACGAGCAGTACTTC. Translating it yields CASSSNFRGFTYEQYF.

The chain carries TRBV12-5 and TRBJ1-1, with 8 bases lining up with TRBD1. V was clipped by 4 bases and J by 4 bases; unmatched bases: 11. In germline, CDR1 is LGHNT, CDR2 FRNRAP. This CDR3 has 16 residues. The CDR3 protein is CASGWKGQGAGTEAFF. As DNA, the CDR3 is TGTGCTAGTGGTTGGAAAGGCCAGGGGGCTGGCACTGAAGCTTTCTTT.

This clonotype was recorded at least ten times. This sequence joins TRBV18 and TRBJ2-7; the D is unclear. V dropped 4 bases and J dropped 1 base, with 8 bases sitting between them. The CDR3 is 13 amino acids. Germline V gene lookup returns CDR1 KGHSH and CDR2 LQKENI. The DNA for the CDR3 is TGTGCCAGCTCACAAGGACGGTCCTACGAGCAGTACTTC. Translated, it gives CASSQGRSYEQYF.

This clonotype appeared many times. The chain recombines TRBV7-9 with TRBJ1-2, with D perhaps TRBD1 (5 bases). The V gene lost 5 bases and the J gene lost 6 bases, with 10 bases spanning the gap. The CDR3 extends over 12 amino acids. Per the germline V gene, CDR1 is SEHNR and CDR2 is FQNEAQ (reference sequence). DNA for the CDR3: TGTGCCAGCAGCAAGGGGAAGGATGGCTACACCTTC. It is translated as CASSKGKDGYTF.

In its sample, this clonotype was seen many times. This chain links TRBV4-2 with TRBJ1-2, with D tentatively TRBD1 (6 bases). The V end was cut by 0 bases, the J end by 1 base, with 15 bases between. CDR1 LGHNA and CDR2 YNFKEQ come from the germline V gene. CDR3 length: 17 amino acids. The CDR3 bases are TGTGCCAGCAGCCAAGATTTTTGGGGGGCGCTTAACTATGGCTACACCTTC. Translating it yields CASSQDFWGALNYGYTF.

This clonotype was found many times. The J gene is TRBJ2-7, the V gene TRBV5-1; 11 bases align to TRBD2. This CDR3 has 12 amino acids. J gave up 5 bases and V 7 bases, and 2 bases lay outside the gene matches. Germline CDR1 SGHRS, CDR2 YFSETQ. CDR3 in amino acids: CASQTSGNEQYF. Here the CDR3 DNA reads TGCGCCAGCCAGACTAGCGGGAACGAGCAGTACTTC.

The table lists this clonotype with many counts. V gene TRBV7-9 combines with J gene TRBJ2-3, with 10 bases that match TRBD2. V gave up 5 bases and J gave up 4 bases; unmatched junction bases: 15. The CDR3 is 18 amino acids. Per germline, CDR1 SEHNR and CDR2 FQNEAQ (reference sequence). CDR3 amino acids: CASSPGLAVLSGPDTQYF. In DNA form, the CDR3 reads TGTGCCAGCAGCCCAGGACTAGCGGTCCTGTCGGGTCCAGATACGCAGTATTTT.

This clonotype was recorded at least ten times. The CDR3 sequence: CASGLVNLDWGSIDEQFF. The CDR3 DNA is TGTGCTAGTGGTTTGGTAAACCTGGACTGGGGTAGTATCGATGAGCAGTTCTTC. The gene calls are TRBV12-5 and TRBJ2-1, with D possibly TRBD2 on 5 matching bases. CDR1 is LGHNT and CDR2 is FRNRAP in the germline V gene. V was pared by 0 bases and J by 8 bases, with 23 bases between. The CDR3 is 18 residues long.

This clonotype was seen repeatedly, ten times or more. CDR3 sequence (DNA): TGTGCCAGCAGCCCCCAGGGGACTATGAACACTGAAGCTTTCTTT. Its protein product is CASSPQGTMNTEAFF. The chain carries TRBV7-9 and TRBJ1-1; D might be TRBD1 (6 bases). V was cut by 5 bases and J by 0 bases, with 13 bases left in between. From germline, CDR1 is SEHNR and CDR2 FQNEAQ (reference sequence). The CDR3 length is 15 residues.

This clonotype is medium-sized within its sample. This rearrangement joins TRBV7-9 to TRBJ2-1; D unresolved. The CDR3 sequence is 11 residues long. The ends were cut back, 4 bases at V and 7 bases at J, with 5 bases in the middle. Germline assignment: CDR1 SEHNR and CDR2 FQNEAQ (reference sequence). This chain's CDR3 is CASSSWNEQFF. CDR3 nucleotide sequence: TGTGCCAGCAGCTCGTGGAATGAGCAGTTCTTC.